Here is one T cell receptor beta chain with its context. Its antigen is currently unknown. This entry is derived from a study of CD8 T cells in Susac syndrome. The study's findings and limits: It was acknowledged in the study that the number of individuals who were included in its TCR sequencing and HLA analysis was relatively small.

Trimming removed 2 bases from V and 3 bases from J, with 10 bases in between. CDR3 length equals 15 residues. The germline V gene encodes CDR1 SNHLY and CDR2 FYNNEI. Treatment-naive patients with stable or active relapsing-remitting disease were the multiple sclerosis controls. TEMRA cells were FACS-enriched, and CD8+ and CD4+ T cells were isolated negatively. RNA was extracted with the RNeasy kit, and a quantity of roughly 0.5 to 1 ug was reverse transcribed using random hexamers. An immunoSEQ multiplex PCR amplified TCR beta CDR3 over 54 Vbeta and 13 Jbeta. Each CDR3 protein gets one entry after TCRdb re-called the immunoSEQ multiplex PCR reads with MiXCR. The sample includes approximately 130,000 distinct CDR3 sequences, around 90% of them seen just once.

The sample consisted of CD8+ T cells from PBMCs. The receptor was derived from a human donor with multiple sclerosis. This sequence joins TRBV2 and TRBJ1-4, with D possibly matching TRBD1 (5 bases). The CDR3 bases are TGTGCCAGCAGTGAACCCCGGACACCTAATGAAAAACTGTTTTTT. Its protein product is CASSEPRTPNEKLFF.